One sample yielded the 10 T cell receptor beta chains listed below, sequenced in a study of shared clonotypes between healthy human individuals. The method was immunoSEQ multiplex PCR; TCRdb's version includes in-frame clones alone and lacks a portion of them. Of some 1,400,000 clones detected, 95% to 97% appear once; the ten largest clones hold over 1%. Sequencing used naive CD4+ T cells sorted from blood. The sample's subset: CD45RA+ positively selected. The receptor set was obtained from a man aged 30 to 45 in good health.

The J gene is TRBJ2-1, the V gene TRBV11-2; D is possibly TRBD1 or TRBD2 (5 bases each). The V end lost 3 bases, the J end lost 3 bases, and 12 bases lay between the germline ends. The CDR3 runs 15 residues. Per the germline V gene, CDR1 is SGHAT and CDR2 is FQNNGV. Here the CDR3 reads CASSFGTADYNEQFF. In DNA form, the CDR3 reads TGTGCCAGCAGCTTCGGGACCGCTGACTACAATGAGCAGTTCTTC.

Of note for this clone: The same CDR3 is also encoded by other DNA sequences in this sample. The chain has TRBV9 and TRBJ2-1; D remains unclear. The CDR3 is 13 residues long. V lost 0 bases to trimming and J lost 7 bases, with 8 bases between them. Germline V gives CDR1 SGDLS, CDR2 YYNGEE. Here the CDR3 reads CASSVAAGNEQFF. CDR3 bases: TGTGCCAGCAGCGTAGCTGCCGGGAATGAGCAGTTCTTC.

Here the CDR3 DNA reads TGCAGCGTTCTATTGGCAGGGAGACAAGAGACCCAGTACTTC. Protein product: CSVLLAGRQETQYF. The chain couples TRBV29-1 to TRBJ2-5; D may match TRBD1 or TRBD2 (5 bases each). The CDR3 sequence is 14 residues long. Germline V gives CDR1 SQVTM, CDR2 ANQGSEA. Between the trimmed V and J ends, which lost 5 bases and 2 bases, there was a span of 15 bases.

This chain links TRBV4-3 with TRBJ1-1; tentative D call: TRBD1 (5 bases). CDR3 length: 13 residues. Trimming removed 3 bases at V and 5 bases at J, with 10 bases between. Germline CDR1 and CDR2: LGHNA and YSLEER. The CDR3 DNA is TGCGCCAGCAGCCACCTGCCAGGGACTGAAGCTTTCTTT. This encodes CASSHLPGTEAFF.

The chain uses TRBV5-1 and TRBJ1-1; 9 positions agree with TRBD1. CDR1 is SGHRS, CDR2 YFSETQ, per germline. V was pared by 5 bases and J by 0 bases, with 8 bases of the junction left unmatched. The CDR3 sequence is 16 residues long. The CDR3 bases are TGCGCCAGCAGTTCCGGGACAGGGATCATGAACACTGAAGCTTTCTTT. Amino acid sequence: CASSSGTGIMNTEAFF.

The chain combines TRBV7-9 with TRBJ2-7, with 13 bases identical to TRBD2. Germline CDR1 is SEHNR and CDR2 is FQNEAQ (reference sequence). CDR3 length: 16 amino acids. Trimming took 6 bases from V and 3 from J; bases not matched to a gene: 8. CDR3 protein: CASRRGTSGIFYEQYF. The CDR3 bases are TGTGCCAGCAGACGAGGGACTAGCGGGATCTTCTACGAGCAGTACTTC.

The V and J genes are TRBV14 and TRBJ2-1; 8 bases map to TRBD2. The CDR3 spans 18 residues. Germline V CDR1 and CDR2: SGHDN, FVKESK. V lost 1 base, J lost 8 bases, and 16 bases stayed unmatched. This chain's CDR3 is CASSQVGTSGPMGDEQFF. The CDR3 bases are TGTGCCAGCAGCCAAGTCGGTACTAGCGGCCCCATGGGCGATGAGCAGTTCTTC.

This clone was seen once. An end of the junction differs from the germline gene, which may be a read error. The CDR3 bases are TGTGCTAGCAGCTCGGGACTAGCGGACAATGAGCAGTTCTTC. It encodes CASSSGLADNEQFF. The V call is TRBV7-7, the J call TRBJ2-1; 11 positions match TRBD2. This CDR3 spans 14 amino acids. Germline values: CDR1 SSHAT, CDR2 FNYEAQ (reference sequence). Full variable domain (missing parts from reference TRBV7-7 and TRBJ2-1): GAGVSQSPRYKVTKRGQDVTLRCDPISSHATLYWYQQALGQGPEFLTYFNYEAQPDKSGLPSDRFSAERPEGSISTLTIQRTEQRDSAMYRCASSSGLADNEQFFGPGTRLTVL.

This clone was detected once. This chain joins TRBV7-6 and TRBJ2-7; 8 bases map to TRBD1. The CDR3 has 16 residues. Per germline, CDR1 SGHVS and CDR2 FNYEAQ. V shed 4 bases and J 4 bases; nucleotides not matched to a gene: 12. CDR3 in DNA: TGTGCCAGCAGCTCCGGACAGGGTCCTAGCGATTACGAGCAGTACTTC. Encoded protein: CASSSGQGPSDYEQYF. Full variable domain (rest looked up from reference TRBV7-6 and TRBJ2-7): GAGVSQSPRYKVTKRGQDVALRCDPISGHVSLYWYRQALGQGPEFLTYFNYEAQQDKSGLPNDRFSAERPEGSISTLTIQRTEQRDSAMYRCASSSGQGPSDYEQYFGPGTRLTVT.

The chain employs TRBV28 and TRBJ1-1; the D gene is possibly TRBD1 (6 bases). The CDR3 spans 15 residues. Germline CDR1 is MDHEN and CDR2 is SYDVKM. The V gene lost 3 bases and the J gene lost 0 bases, with 11 bases spanning the gap. In DNA, the CDR3 is TGTGCCAGCAGTTTTCCAGGGGAGCTGAACACTGAAGCTTTCTTT. Translating it yields CASSFPGELNTEAFF.